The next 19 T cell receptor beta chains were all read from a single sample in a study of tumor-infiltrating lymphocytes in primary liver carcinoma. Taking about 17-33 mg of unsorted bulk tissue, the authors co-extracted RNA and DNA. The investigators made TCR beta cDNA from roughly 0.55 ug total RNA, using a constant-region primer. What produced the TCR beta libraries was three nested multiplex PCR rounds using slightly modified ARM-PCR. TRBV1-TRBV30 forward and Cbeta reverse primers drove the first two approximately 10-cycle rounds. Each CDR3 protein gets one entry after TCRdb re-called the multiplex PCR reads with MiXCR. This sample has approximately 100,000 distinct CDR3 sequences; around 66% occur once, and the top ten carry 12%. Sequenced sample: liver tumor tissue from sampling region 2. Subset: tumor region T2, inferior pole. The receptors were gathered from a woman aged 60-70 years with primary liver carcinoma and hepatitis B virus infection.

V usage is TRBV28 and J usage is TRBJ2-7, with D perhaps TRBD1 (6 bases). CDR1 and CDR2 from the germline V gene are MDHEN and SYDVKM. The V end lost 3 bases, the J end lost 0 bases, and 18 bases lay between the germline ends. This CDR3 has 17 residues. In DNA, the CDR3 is TGTGCCAGCAGTTTTCAGCTCTGGGACACTTCCTCCTACGAGCAGTACTTC. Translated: CASSFQLWDTSSYEQYF. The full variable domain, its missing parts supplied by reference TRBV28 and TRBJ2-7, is DVKVTQSSRYLVKRTGEKVFLECVQDMDHENMFWYRQDPGLGLRLIYFSYDVKMKEKGDIPEGYSVSREKKERFSLILESASTNQTSMYLCASSFQLWDTSSYEQYFGPGTRLTVT.

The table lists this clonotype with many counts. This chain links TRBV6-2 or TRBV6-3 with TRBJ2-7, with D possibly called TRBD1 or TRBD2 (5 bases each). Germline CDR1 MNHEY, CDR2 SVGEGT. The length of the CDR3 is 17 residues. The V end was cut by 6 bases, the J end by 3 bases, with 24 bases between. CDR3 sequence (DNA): TGTGCCAGCAGCTCCGTGGAGGTTGGCAGGGCAAACTACGAGCAGTACTTC. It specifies CASSSVEVGRANYEQYF.

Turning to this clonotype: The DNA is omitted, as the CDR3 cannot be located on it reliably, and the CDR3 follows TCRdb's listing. The CDR3 loop reads CSVWGQGSSGANVLIF. The chain carries TRBV29-1 and TRBJ2-6; TRBD1, as called in the table, went unchecked against the DNA. A total of 16 residues make up the CDR3, ends included. Per germline, CDR1 SQVTM and CDR2 ANQGSEA.

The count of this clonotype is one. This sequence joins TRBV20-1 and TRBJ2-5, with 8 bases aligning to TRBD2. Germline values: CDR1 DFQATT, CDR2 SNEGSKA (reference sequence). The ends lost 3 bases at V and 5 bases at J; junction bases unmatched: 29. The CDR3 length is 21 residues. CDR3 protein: CSASETGGGPHLAGGLETQYF. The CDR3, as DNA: TGCAGTGCTAGCGAGACCGGGGGTGGCCCCCATCTCGCGGGAGGTTTGGAGACCCAGTACTTC.

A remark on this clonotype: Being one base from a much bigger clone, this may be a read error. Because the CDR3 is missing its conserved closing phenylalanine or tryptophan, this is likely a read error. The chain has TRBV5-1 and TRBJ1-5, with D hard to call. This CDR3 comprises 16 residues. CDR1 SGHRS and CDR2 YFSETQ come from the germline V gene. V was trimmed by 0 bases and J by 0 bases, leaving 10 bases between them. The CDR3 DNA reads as TGCGCCAGCAGCTTGGGTACAGATTATAGCAATCAGCCCCAGCATTCT. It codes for CASSLGTDYSNQPQHS.

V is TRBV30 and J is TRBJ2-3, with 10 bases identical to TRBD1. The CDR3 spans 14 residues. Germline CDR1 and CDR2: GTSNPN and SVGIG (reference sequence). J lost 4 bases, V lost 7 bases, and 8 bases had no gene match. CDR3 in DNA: TGTGCCTTGAGACGACAGGGGGCTTCAGATACGCAGTATTTT. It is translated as CALRRQGASDTQYF.

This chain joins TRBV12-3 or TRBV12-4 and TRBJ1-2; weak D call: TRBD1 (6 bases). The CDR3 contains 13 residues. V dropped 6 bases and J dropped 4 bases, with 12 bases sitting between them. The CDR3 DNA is TGTGCCAGCAGACGCGCAGGGGCCTATGGCTACACCTTC. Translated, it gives CASRRAGAYGYTF.

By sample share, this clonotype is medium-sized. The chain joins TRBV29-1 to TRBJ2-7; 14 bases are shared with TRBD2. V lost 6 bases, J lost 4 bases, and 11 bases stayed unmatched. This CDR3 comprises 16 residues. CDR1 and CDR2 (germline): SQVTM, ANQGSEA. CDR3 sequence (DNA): TGCAGCGTGAACCAGGGACTAGCGGGAGTGTTATACGAGCAGTACTTC. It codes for CSVNQGLAGVLYEQYF.

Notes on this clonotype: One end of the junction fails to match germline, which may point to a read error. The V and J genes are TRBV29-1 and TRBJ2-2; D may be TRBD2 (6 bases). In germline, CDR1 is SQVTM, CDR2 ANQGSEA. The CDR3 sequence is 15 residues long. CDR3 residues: CSVSGAGDPTGGLFF. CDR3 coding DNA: TGCAGCGTATCCGGGGCCGGCGACCCAACCGGGGGGCTGTTTTTT.

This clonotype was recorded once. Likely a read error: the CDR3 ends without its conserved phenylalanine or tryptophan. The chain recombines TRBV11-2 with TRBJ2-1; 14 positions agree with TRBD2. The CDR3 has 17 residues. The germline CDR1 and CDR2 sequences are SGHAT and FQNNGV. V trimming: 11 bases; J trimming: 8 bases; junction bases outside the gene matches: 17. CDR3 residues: CAGTRRLAGGPGDEQFL. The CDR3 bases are TGTGCCGGCACCAGGAGACTAGCGGGAGGGCCGGGGGATGAGCAGTTCTTA.

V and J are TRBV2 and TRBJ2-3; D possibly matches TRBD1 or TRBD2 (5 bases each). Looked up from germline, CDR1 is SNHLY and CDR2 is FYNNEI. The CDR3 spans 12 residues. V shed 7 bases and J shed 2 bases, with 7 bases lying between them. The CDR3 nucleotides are TGTGCCAGCAAGGGGACCACAGATACGCAGTATTTT. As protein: CASKGTTDTQYF.

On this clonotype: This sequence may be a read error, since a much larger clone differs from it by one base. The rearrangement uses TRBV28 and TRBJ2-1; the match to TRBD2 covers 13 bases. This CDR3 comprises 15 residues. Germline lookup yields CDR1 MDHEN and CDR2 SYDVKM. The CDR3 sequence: CASSRLAGGRNEHFF. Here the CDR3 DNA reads TGTGCCAGCAGCCGACTAGCGGGAGGACGGAATGAGCATTTCTTC.

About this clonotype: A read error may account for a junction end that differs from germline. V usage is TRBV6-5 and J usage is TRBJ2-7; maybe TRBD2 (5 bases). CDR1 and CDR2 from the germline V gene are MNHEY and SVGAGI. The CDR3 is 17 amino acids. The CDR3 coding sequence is TGCGCCAGCAGTTACGAACGACACCACGAGGGAGCCTACGAGCAGTACTTC. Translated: CASSYERHHEGAYEQYF.

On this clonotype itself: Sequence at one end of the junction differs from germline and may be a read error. The CDR3, as DNA: TGTGCCAGCAGTAGTTTGGGACTAGCGGGTGCCAAGCACTACTTC. Translating gives CASSSLGLAGAKHYF. This chain connects TRBV7-9 to TRBJ2-7, with TRBD2 identical over 12 bases. The length of the CDR3 is 15 residues. Germline values: CDR1 SEHNR, CDR2 FQNEAQ (reference sequence). The full variable domain, with the rest looked up from reference TRBV7-9 and TRBJ2-7, is DTGVSQNPRHKITKRGQNVTFRCDPISEHNRLYWYRQTLGQGPEFLTYFQNEAQLEKSRLLSDRFSAERPKGSFSTLEIQRTEQGDSAMYLCASSSLGLAGAKHYFGPGTRLTVT.

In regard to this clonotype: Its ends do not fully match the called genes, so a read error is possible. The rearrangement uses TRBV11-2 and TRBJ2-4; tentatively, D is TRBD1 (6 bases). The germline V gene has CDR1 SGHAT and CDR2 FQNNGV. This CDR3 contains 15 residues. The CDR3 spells CASSLDAWGRNIQYF. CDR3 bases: TGTGCCAGTAGCTTAGATGCTTGGGGGCGCAACATTCAGTACTTC.

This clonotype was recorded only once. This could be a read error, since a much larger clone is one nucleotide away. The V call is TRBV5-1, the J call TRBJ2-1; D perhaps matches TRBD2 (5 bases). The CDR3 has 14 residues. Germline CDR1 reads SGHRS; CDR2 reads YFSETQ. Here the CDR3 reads CASGLDSPYNEQFF. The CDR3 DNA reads TGCGCCAGCGGCTTGGACTCCCCATACAATGAGCAGTTCTTC. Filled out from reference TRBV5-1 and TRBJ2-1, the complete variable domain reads KAGVTQTPRYLIKTRGQQVTLSCSPISGHRSVSWYQQTPGQGLQFLFEYFSETQRNKGNFPGRFSGRQFSNSRSEMNVSTLELGDSALYLCASGLDSPYNEQFFGPGTRLTVL.

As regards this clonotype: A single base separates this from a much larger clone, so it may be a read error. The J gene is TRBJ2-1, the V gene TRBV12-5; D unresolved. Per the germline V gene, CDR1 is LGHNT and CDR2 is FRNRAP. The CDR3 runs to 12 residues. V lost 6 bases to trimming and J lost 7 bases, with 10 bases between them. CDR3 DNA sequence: TGTGCTAGTGGCTCGGTCGGGAATGAGCAGTTCTTC. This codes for CASGSVGNEQFF.

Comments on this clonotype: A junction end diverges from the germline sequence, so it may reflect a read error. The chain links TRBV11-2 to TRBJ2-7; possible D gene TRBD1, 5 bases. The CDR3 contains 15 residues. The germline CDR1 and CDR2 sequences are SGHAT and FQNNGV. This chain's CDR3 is CASSVFQGRPYKQYF. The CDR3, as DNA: TGTGCCAGCAGTGTTTTCCAGGGAAGGCCCTACAAGCAGTACTTC.

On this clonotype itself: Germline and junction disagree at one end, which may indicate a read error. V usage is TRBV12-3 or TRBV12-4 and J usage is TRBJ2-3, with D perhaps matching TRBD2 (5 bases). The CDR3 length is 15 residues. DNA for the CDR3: TGCGCCAGCAGTCTAAGGGCCGGGAACAAAGATACGCAGTATTTT. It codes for CASSLRAGNKDTQYF.